This passage covers 30 T cell receptor beta chains from one sample sequenced in a study of shared clonotypes between healthy human individuals. Generated by immunoSEQ multiplex PCR, the TCRdb table keeps only in-frame clones and is missing some. The top ten hold approximately 1.5% of the sample, which has about 1 million clones, more than 60% seen once. Sequencing was done on a sample of memory CD4+ T cells sorted from blood. Described subset: CD45RA-negative fraction. Every receptor here comes from a man aged 18 to 29 in good health.

The rearrangement links TRBV11-2 to TRBJ2-5, with TRBD2 identical over 8 bases. Germline CDR1 reads SGHAT; CDR2 reads FQNNGV. The V segment lost 3 bases and the J segment 2 bases; nucleotides outside the gene matches: 8. The CDR3 loop spans 16 amino acids. CDR3 DNA: TGTGCCAGCAGCTTCTGGACTAGCAGAGTTCAAGAGACCCAGTACTTC. This translates into CASSFWTSRVQETQYF. The variable domain in full, completed from reference TRBV11-2 and TRBJ2-5, reads EAGVAQSPRYKIIEKRQSVAFWCNPISGHATLYWYQQILGQGPKLLIQFQNNGVVDDSQLPKDRFSAERLKGVDSTLKIQPAKLEDSAVYLCASSFWTSRVQETQYFGPGTRLLVL.

CDR3: CASSLSGGPGEKLFF. The CDR3 DNA reads TGTGCCAGCAGCTTATCAGGGGGCCCCGGGGAAAAACTGTTTTTT. The V and J genes are TRBV7-3 and TRBJ1-4; 8 bases align to TRBD1. Germline V gives CDR1 SGHTA, CDR2 FQGTGA. This CDR3 contains 15 residues. V shed 2 bases and J 8 bases; nucleotides not matched to a gene: 7.

This clone occurred a few times. This chain connects TRBV14 to TRBJ1-5, with D possibly TRBD1 on 5 matching bases. Trimming cost V 1 base and J 6 bases, with 13 bases left between them. Germline assignment: CDR1 SGHDN and CDR2 FVKESK. The CDR3 sequence is 15 residues long. The chain's CDR3 is CASSQGGTFGQPQHF. The CDR3 nucleotides are TGTGCCAGCAGCCAAGGCGGGACTTTCGGTCAGCCCCAGCATTTT.

J is TRBJ1-2 and V is TRBV6-5; TRBD1 is a possible D gene (6 bases). Looked up from germline, CDR1 is MNHEY and CDR2 is SVGAGI. This CDR3 contains 15 residues. The V gene lost 7 bases and the J gene lost 6 bases, with 21 bases spanning the gap. The CDR3 is CASNAHTGAGDGYTF. In nucleotides, the CDR3 is TGTGCCAGCAATGCCCATACGGGGGCTGGGGATGGCTACACCTTC.

The rearrangement joins TRBV30 to TRBJ2-7; weak D call: TRBD2 (5 bases). Germline values: CDR1 GTSNPN, CDR2 SVGIG (reference sequence). The CDR3 totals 13 residues. Trimming left V 2 bases short and J 0 bases short, with 8 bases between. The DNA of the CDR3 is TGTGCCTGGAGTAAGGGAGCCTCCTACGAGCAGTACTTC. Amino acids: CAWSKGASYEQYF.

This clone was observed once. The chain is built from TRBV7-2 and TRBJ2-5; weak D call: TRBD2 (5 bases). Gene TRBJ2-7 matches the end of the DNA better, so the J call may be wrong. Germline V gene lookup returns CDR1 SGHTA and CDR2 FQGNSA. This CDR3 is 16 amino acids long. The DNA for the CDR3 is TGTGCCAGCAGCTCCCGATCAAGTGGGAGCTCCTACGAGCAGTACTTC. It specifies CASSSRSSGSSYEQYF.

This clone appeared a few times. The chain couples TRBV18 to TRBJ2-1, with D perhaps matching TRBD1 (5 bases). The CDR3 spans 13 residues. Germline V CDR1 and CDR2: KGHSH, LQKENI. V was shortened by 6 bases and J by 9 bases, with 15 bases between the two germline ends. This CDR3 is CASSPAGNGEQFF. The CDR3 region has the DNA TGTGCCAGCTCCCCCGCAGGGAATGGTGAGCAGTTCTTC. The full variable domain, its missing parts supplied by reference TRBV18 and TRBJ2-1, is NAGVMQNPRHLVRRRGQEARLRCSPMKGHSHVYWYRQLPEEGLKFMVYLQKENIIDESGMPKERFSAEFPKEGPSILRIQQVVRGDSAAYFCASSPAGNGEQFFGPGTRLTVL.

On this clone itself: A read error may be the cause here, since a much bigger clone is one base away. The chain recombines TRBV6-6 with TRBJ1-2; no definite D call. CDR3 length: 11 residues. Deletions cut 3 bases from V and 8 bases from J, with 7 bases between. Germline V gene lookup returns CDR1 MNHNY and CDR2 SVGAGI (reference sequence). The CDR3 loop is CASSYGRGYTF. The CDR3 DNA sequence: TGTGCCAGCAGTTATGGTAGGGGCTACACCTTC.

The chain has TRBV5-1 and TRBJ1-2, with D perhaps TRBD1 (5 bases). In germline, CDR1 is SGHRS, CDR2 YFSETQ. The CDR3 sequence is 14 residues long. V was clipped by 1 base and J by 4 bases, with 11 bases between them. CDR3 bases: TGCGCCAGCAGCTTGACCCAGGGTACCTATGGCTACACCTTC. The encoded protein is CASSLTQGTYGYTF. Full variable domain (rest looked up from reference TRBV5-1 and TRBJ1-2): KAGVTQTPRYLIKTRGQQVTLSCSPISGHRSVSWYQQTPGQGLQFLFEYFSETQRNKGNFPGRFSGRQFSNSRSEMNVSTLELGDSALYLCASSLTQGTYGYTFGSGTRLTVV.

The chain combines TRBV29-1 with TRBJ2-3, with D perhaps TRBD1 or TRBD2 (6 bases each). Trimming removed 4 bases from V and 6 bases from J, with 20 bases in between. CDR1 is SQVTM and CDR2 is ANQGSEA in the germline V gene. The CDR3 contains 15 residues. The CDR3 here is CSVARGTSRWDTQYF. Written as DNA, the CDR3 is TGCAGCGTTGCTCGGGGGACATCGAGGTGGGATACGCAGTATTTT.

This clone was observed a handful of times. The chain carries TRBV7-9 and TRBJ1-6; 10 bases are shared with TRBD1. CDR1 is SEHNR and CDR2 is FQNEAQ in the germline V gene (reference sequence). The junction had 1 base not matched to a gene; V was cut back by 2 bases and J by 9 bases. CDR3 length equals 14 residues. The CDR3: CASSLRTGGSPLHF. The CDR3 DNA reads TGTGCCAGCAGCTTACGGACAGGGGGTTCACCCCTCCACTTT. Variable domain in full (rest from reference TRBV7-9 and TRBJ1-6): DTGVSQNPRHKITKRGQNVTFRCDPISEHNRLYWYRQTLGQGPEFLTYFQNEAQLEKSRLLSDRFSAERPKGSFSTLEIQRTEQGDSAMYLCASSLRTGGSPLHFGNGTRLTVT.

This clone was seen more than once but under ten times. This chain uses TRBV18 with TRBJ2-3, with 7 positions matching TRBD1. Germline V lookup: CDR1 KGHSH, CDR2 LQKENI. Unmatched junction bases numbered 5, after V lost 7 bases and J lost 1 base. CDR3 size: 14 residues. The CDR3 DNA follows: TGTGCCAGCTTAACCGGGACAGGCACAGATACGCAGTATTTT. Residues: CASLTGTGTDTQYF.

There are a few counts of this clone. The J gene is TRBJ2-3, the V gene TRBV10-3, with 8 bases aligning to TRBD2. V shed 2 bases, J shed 1 base, and the junction held 8 bases outside the gene matches. The CDR3 sequence is 17 residues long. Germline V CDR1 and CDR2: ENHRY, SYGVKD. The CDR3 sequence: CAISETGGLSGTDTQYF. In DNA form, the CDR3 reads TGTGCCATCAGTGAGACGGGGGGGCTCTCGGGCACAGATACGCAGTATTTT.

A word on this clone: Other DNA sequences in this sample translate to the same CDR3. The rearrangement joins TRBV7-2 to TRBJ2-5; no clear D gene. CDR1 SGHTA and CDR2 FQGNSA come from the germline V gene. V lost 1 base to trimming and J lost 5 bases, with 5 bases between them. CDR3 length equals 12 residues. The CDR3 bases are TGTGCCAGCAGCTTAGGTCTGGAGACCCAGTACTTC. It is translated as CASSLGLETQYF.

In this sample, this clone turned up a few times. The chain recombines TRBV18 with TRBJ1-1; a possible D gene is TRBD1 (5 bases). The CDR3 sequence is 15 residues long. V lost 3 bases, J lost 10 bases, and 21 bases lay in between. Germline CDR1 and CDR2: KGHSH and LQKENI. The CDR3, as DNA: TGTGCCAGCTCACCTCGTGGGACGGGCCTTGGCGGAGCTTTCTTT. Its protein product is CASSPRGTGLGGAFF.

The CDR3 spells CASSQDDSWEGTIYF. CDR3 DNA sequence: TGTGCCAGCAGCCAAGATGACAGCTGGGAAGGCACCATATATTTT. V and J are TRBV4-2 and TRBJ1-3, with D perhaps TRBD1 (5 bases). Germline V gene sequence: CDR1 LGHNA, CDR2 YNFKEQ. The CDR3 has 15 residues. With 0 bases removed from V and 9 bases from J, the gap between germline ends came to 15 bases.

Ten or more counts support this clone. The chain couples TRBV28 to TRBJ2-5; 7 bases line up with TRBD2. Per the germline V gene, CDR1 is MDHEN and CDR2 is SYDVKM. Trimming cost V 8 bases and J 1 base; bases outside gene matches: 1. This CDR3 is built from 12 residues. The CDR3 nucleotides are TGTGCCAGCGGGGGGGGCCAAGAGACCCAGTACTTC. Its protein product is CASGGGQETQYF. The variable domain in full, completed from reference TRBV28 and TRBJ2-5, reads DVKVTQSSRYLVKRTGEKVFLECVQDMDHENMFWYRQDPGLGLRLIYFSYDVKMKEKGDIPEGYSVSREKKERFSLILESASTNQTSMYLCASGGGQETQYFGPGTRLLVL.

This clone was seen a single time. The rearrangement joins TRBV18 to TRBJ2-2, with D possibly being TRBD2 (5 bases). The CDR3 loop spans 16 amino acids. Germline V gene sequence: CDR1 KGHSH, CDR2 LQKENI. V lost 2 bases and J 4 bases, leaving 14 bases between the germline ends. CDR3 coding DNA: TGTGCCAGCTCACCATTTTCTGGGGAGATCACCGGGGAGCTGTTTTTT. Its protein product is CASSPFSGEITGELFF.

To note about this clone: With a much larger clone just one base away, this may be a read error. CDR3 sequence (DNA): TGTGCCAGCAGCCCGAACAGGGGGCGGACCGGGGAGCTGTTTTTT. Translated: CASSPNRGRTGELFF. The chain joins TRBV5-4 to TRBJ2-2; 9 bases fit TRBD1. Looked up from germline, CDR1 is SGHNT and CDR2 is YYREEE (reference sequence). The CDR3 runs to 15 residues. J gave up 5 bases and V 4 bases, and 6 bases lay outside the gene matches.

Details on this clone: The conserved closing phenylalanine or tryptophan is absent in this CDR3, likely reflecting a read error. V is TRBV29-1 and J is TRBJ1-2; TRBD1 is a possible D gene (5 bases). The CDR3 runs to 12 residues. The germline V and J ends were trimmed by 7 bases and 7 bases, with 16 bases remaining between them. From germline, CDR1 is SQVTM and CDR2 ANQGSEA. The CDR3 sequence is CSGDWGGSGYTV. CDR3 nucleotide sequence: TGCAGCGGGGATTGGGGCGGCAGTGGCTACACCGTC.

This clone was counted only a few times. This chain's CDR3 is CASSSPGNQPQHF. The CDR3, as DNA: TGTGCCAGTAGCTCCCCGGGGAATCAGCCCCAGCATTTT. The rearrangement uses TRBV19 and TRBJ1-5; D remains unclear. V lost 6 bases to trimming and J lost 4 bases, with 10 bases between them. This CDR3 contains 13 residues. Germline V CDR1 and CDR2: LNHDA, SQIVND (reference sequence).

The chain uses TRBV28 and TRBJ1-2; tentatively, D is TRBD1 (5 bases). Germline loops: CDR1 MDHEN, CDR2 SYDVKM. Between the trimmed V and J ends, which lost 2 bases and 4 bases, there was a span of 11 bases. This CDR3 spans 14 amino acids. CDR3 sequence (DNA): TGTGCCAGCAGTTTAGGGGGAGGGACCTATGGCTACACCTTC. It specifies CASSLGGGTYGYTF.

The rearrangement uses TRBV11-2 and TRBJ1-2; D is possibly TRBD1 (5 bases). Germline V CDR1 and CDR2: SGHAT, FQNNGV. V was pared by 5 bases and J by 0 bases, with 13 bases between. The CDR3 consists of 15 residues. CDR3 loop: CASSQQEISNYGYTF. Here the CDR3 DNA reads TGTGCCAGCAGCCAACAGGAGATTTCTAACTATGGCTACACCTTC.

This chain uses TRBV30 with TRBJ1-6; D is ambiguous. V was clipped by 5 bases and J by 7 bases, with 6 bases between them. Germline V CDR1 and CDR2: GTSNPN, SVGIG (reference sequence). The CDR3 is 11 amino acids. The chain's CDR3 is CAWAGNSPLHF. DNA for the CDR3: TGTGCCTGGGCCGGAAATTCACCCCTCCACTTT.

The chain joins TRBV10-3 to TRBJ1-3; the D gene is possibly TRBD1 (6 bases). The germline CDR1 and CDR2 sequences are ENHRY and SYGVKD. Trimming took 0 bases from V and 6 from J, leaving 12 bases between them. The CDR3 is 15 amino acids. CDR3: CAISESRGAINTIYF. CDR3 coding DNA: TGTGCCATCAGTGAGTCACGGGGGGCCATAAACACCATATATTTT.

The V and J genes are TRBV7-2 and TRBJ2-7; TRBD2 matches 13 bases. Per the germline V gene, CDR1 is SGHTA and CDR2 is FQGNSA. The CDR3 is 15 amino acids. Losses at the gene ends were 6 bases for V and 3 bases for J; bases not matched to a gene: 5. CDR3 protein: CASRGTSGTLYEQYF. As DNA, the CDR3 is TGTGCCAGCAGAGGGACTAGCGGGACCCTCTACGAGCAGTACTTC.

The chain is built from TRBV12-5 and TRBJ2-5; D possibly corresponds to TRBD2 (6 bases). The CDR3 is made up of 18 amino acids. Trimming left V 3 bases short and J 5 bases short, with 25 bases between. CDR1 LGHNT and CDR2 FRNRAP come from the germline V gene. In DNA form, the CDR3 reads TGTGCTAGTGGTTTACGCAAAAATAGCGGAGCCCAGGAGGAGACCCAGTACTTC. Translating gives CASGLRKNSGAQEETQYF.

The rearrangement joins TRBV5-5 to TRBJ1-6, with 9 positions matching TRBD1. The V gene's germline CDR1 is SGHKS and CDR2 YYEKEE (reference sequence). V was pared by 2 bases and J by 6 bases, with 6 bases of the junction left unmatched. The length of the CDR3 is 16 residues. CDR3 in DNA: TGTGCCAGCAGCTTTCCTTCGGGACAGGGTAATTCACCCCTCCACTTT. This encodes CASSFPSGQGNSPLHF.

With respect to this clone: This CDR3 is also generated by other DNA sequences in the sample. The chain uses TRBV5-1 and TRBJ2-7, with D hard to call. The CDR3 contains 15 residues. Between the trimmed V and J ends, which lost 1 base and 0 bases, there was a span of 11 bases. Germline lookup yields CDR1 SGHRS and CDR2 YFSETQ. CDR3 loop: CASSLSGQSSYEQYF. The CDR3 DNA follows: TGCGCCAGCAGCTTGTCTGGCCAGAGCTCCTACGAGCAGTACTTC.

The V and J genes are TRBV4-3 and TRBJ1-2; D possibly corresponds to TRBD1 (6 bases). Trimming took 0 bases from V and 3 from J, leaving 11 bases between them. Germline lookup yields CDR1 LGHNA and CDR2 YSLEER. The CDR3 length is 15 residues. CDR3 nucleotides: TGCGCCAGCAGCCAAGAAACAGGGCCCTACTATGGCTACACCTTC. Its protein is CASSQETGPYYGYTF.